The 30 T cell receptor beta chains below all came from one sample that was sequenced in a study of cytomegalovirus exposure and HLA in healthy donors. PCR was performed using 60 Vbeta and 13 Jbeta primers. Clones were read by immunoSEQ multiplex PCR, and TCRdb kept only the in-frame ones, dropping some. The table lists some 170,000 clones, around 81% of them singletons. The sequenced material came from PBMCs. The receptors come from a woman between 40 and 55 years old in good health and CMV-seronegative.

This chain connects TRBV7-6 to TRBJ2-1, with 10 bases identical to TRBD2. The CDR3 runs 16 residues. V was pared by 4 bases and J by 4 bases, with 7 bases of the junction left unmatched. Germline V gene sequence: CDR1 SGHVS, CDR2 FNYEAQ. The CDR3 here is CASSSSGTSVYNEQFF. The CDR3 DNA reads as TGTGCCAGCAGCTCCTCCGGGACTAGCGTATACAATGAGCAGTTCTTC. The full variable domain, rest sourced from reference TRBV7-6 and TRBJ2-1, is GAGVSQSPRYKVTKRGQDVALRCDPISGHVSLYWYRQALGQGPEFLTYFNYEAQQDKSGLPNDRFSAERPEGSISTLTIQRTEQRDSAMYRCASSSSGTSVYNEQFFGPGTRLTVL.

The V gene is TRBV27, the J gene TRBJ1-2, with TRBD1 identical over 7 bases. V shed 3 bases, J shed 0 bases, and the junction held 13 bases outside the gene matches. CDR3 length: 18 amino acids. CDR1 MNHEY and CDR2 SMNVEV come from the germline V gene (reference sequence). The CDR3 reads CASSFKRSGDRSNYGYTF. Written as DNA, the CDR3 is TGTGCCAGCAGTTTTAAGAGGTCGGGGGACAGATCTAACTATGGCTACACCTTC.

The chain is built from TRBV19 and TRBJ2-5, with 11 bases lining up with TRBD2. Germline V gene lookup returns CDR1 LNHDA and CDR2 SQIVND (reference sequence). Trimming took 1 base from V and 4 from J; bases not matched to a gene: 2. The CDR3 extends over 15 amino acids. As DNA, the CDR3 is TGTGCCAGTAGTATAGCTCTAGCGGGAGGAGAGACCCAGTACTTC. Amino acid sequence: CASSIALAGGETQYF.

This chain joins TRBV2 and TRBJ2-2; a weak D match, TRBD1 (5 bases). Germline lookup yields CDR1 SNHLY and CDR2 FYNNEI. The CDR3 is made up of 15 amino acids. The germline V and J ends were trimmed by 3 bases and 3 bases, with 11 bases remaining between them. The CDR3 sequence: CASSDRAPYTGELFF. The CDR3 nucleotides read TGTGCCAGCAGTGACAGGGCCCCCTACACCGGGGAGCTGTTTTTT.

About this clone itself: Distinct nucleotide sequences in the sample also encode this CDR3. The genes are TRBV6-5 and TRBJ1-5; a weak D match, TRBD1 (5 bases). V lost 5 bases to trimming and J lost 1 base, with 9 bases between them. This CDR3 region has 14 residues. Germline CDR1 is MNHEY and CDR2 is SVGAGI. CDR3 bases: TGTGCCAGCAGTAGGACATTAAGCAATCAGCCCCAGCATTTT. Translation gives CASSRTLSNQPQHF.

The V call is TRBV30, the J call TRBJ1-2, with 9 bases identical to TRBD1. Trimming at V came to 5 bases and at J to 4 bases, leaving 11 bases not matched to a gene. There are 15 residues in the CDR3. Germline values: CDR1 GTSNPN, CDR2 SVGIG (reference sequence). The CDR3 DNA follows: TGTGCCTGGTCCAACCCGGGACAGGGCCGCTATGGCTACACCTTC. Its protein is CAWSNPGQGRYGYTF.

The V gene is TRBV5-1, the J gene TRBJ1-2; tentative D call: TRBD1 (6 bases). CDR1 and CDR2 (germline): SGHRS, YFSETQ. Between the trimmed V and J ends, which lost 0 bases and 8 bases, there was a span of 8 bases. CDR3 length: 12 amino acids. The CDR3 nucleotides read TGCGCCAGCAGCTTGGTACAGGGCGGCTACACCTTC. Translating gives CASSLVQGGYTF.

The rearrangement uses TRBV11-1 and TRBJ1-2; TRBD1 matches at 7 bases. V shed 5 bases, J shed 8 bases, and the junction held 8 bases outside the gene matches. Germline lookup yields CDR1 SGHAT and CDR2 FQDESV (reference sequence). This CDR3 has 13 residues. The CDR3 bases are TGTGCCAGCAGCCGTAACAGGGGAGGAGGCTACACCTTC. Amino acid sequence: CASSRNRGGGYTF.

The chain combines TRBV5-1 with TRBJ2-5; no clear D gene. V was pared by 0 bases and J by 4 bases, with 13 bases between. CDR3 length: 15 amino acids. The germline V gene encodes CDR1 SGHRS and CDR2 YFSETQ. The CDR3 sequence: CASSLAEQRPETQYF. CDR3 nucleotides: TGCGCCAGCAGCTTGGCCGAGCAGCGTCCAGAGACCCAGTACTTC.

This rearrangement joins TRBV30 to TRBJ2-1; tentatively, D is TRBD2 (5 bases). Germline V gene data show CDR1 as GTSNPN and CDR2 as SVGIG (reference sequence). Trimming stripped 2 bases from V and 3 bases from J, with 11 bases between. This CDR3 spans 14 amino acids. The CDR3 DNA sequence: TGTGCCTGGAGTAAGTGGGAGAACTACAATGAGCAGTTCTTC. Its translation: CAWSKWENYNEQFF.

The chain carries TRBV7-8 and TRBJ1-1; D not certain. Germline V gives CDR1 SGHVS, CDR2 FQNEAQ. This CDR3 is built from 13 residues. Trimming stripped 3 bases from V and 2 bases from J, with 7 bases between. CDR3 DNA sequence: TGTGCCAGCAGCTTTAGACTCAACACTGAAGCTTTCTTT. Its protein product is CASSFRLNTEAFF.

The sample holds a few counts of this clone. This chain connects TRBV2 to TRBJ2-2, with 11 bases lining up with TRBD2. The CDR3 contains 17 residues. Germline V gene lookup returns CDR1 SNHLY and CDR2 FYNNEI. The J segment lost 1 base and the V segment lost 5 bases, leaving 6 bases of the junction unmatched. CDR3 sequence: CASSPYGTSGNTGELFF. CDR3 nucleotides: TGTGCCAGCAGTCCCTACGGGACTAGCGGGAACACCGGGGAGCTGTTTTTT.

This chain uses TRBV27 with TRBJ2-2; D is uncertain. The CDR3 spans 12 residues. CDR1 and CDR2 (germline): MNHEY, SMNVEV (reference sequence). V was pared by 5 bases and J by 3 bases, with 4 bases between. CDR3 DNA sequence: TGTGCCAGCAGTGCGCACACCGGGGAGCTGTTTTTT. It encodes CASSAHTGELFF.

CDR3 nucleotide sequence: TGTGCCAGCAGCTGGGTTACAGGGGCGACTAATGAAAAACTGTTTTTT. Its protein product is CASSWVTGATNEKLFF. V and J are TRBV7-9 and TRBJ1-4; TRBD1 matches at 7 bases. J was trimmed by 2 bases and V by 4 bases; bases with no gene match: 7. CDR3 length equals 16 residues. Germline V gene lookup returns CDR1 SEHNR and CDR2 FQNEAQ (reference sequence).

The chain has TRBV11-2 and TRBJ1-1; perhaps TRBD1 as D (5 bases). This CDR3 contains 13 residues. Per the germline V gene, CDR1 is SGHAT and CDR2 is FQNNGV. Trimming shortened V by 0 bases and J by 3 bases, and 5 bases separated the two germline ends. The CDR3 sequence: CASSLDRDTEAFF. In DNA form, the CDR3 reads TGTGCCAGCAGCTTAGACAGGGACACTGAAGCTTTCTTT. The full variable domain, with the rest looked up from reference TRBV11-2 and TRBJ1-1, is EAGVAQSPRYKIIEKRQSVAFWCNPISGHATLYWYQQILGQGPKLLIQFQNNGVVDDSQLPKDRFSAERLKGVDSTLKIQPAKLEDSAVYLCASSLDRDTEAFFGQGTRLTVV.

V is TRBV2 and J is TRBJ2-1; possibly TRBD2 for D (7 bases). There are 15 residues in the CDR3. From germline, CDR1 is SNHLY and CDR2 FYNNEI. Trimming shortened V by 2 bases and J by 0 bases, and 8 bases separated the two germline ends. The CDR3 spells CASSERGASYNEQFF. DNA of the CDR3: TGTGCCAGCAGTGAACGGGGGGCCTCCTACAATGAGCAGTTCTTC.

The V call is TRBV5-1, the J call TRBJ2-3; D might be TRBD1 (6 bases). Trimming pared 4 bases from V and 0 bases from J, leaving 18 bases between. Germline V lookup: CDR1 SGHRS, CDR2 YFSETQ. The CDR3 is made up of 17 amino acids. The CDR3 nucleotides are TGCGCCAGCAGCCCCCTTGTAGGGGGATCTAGCACAGATACGCAGTATTTT. Amino acid sequence: CASSPLVGGSSTDTQYF.

V is TRBV9 and J is TRBJ2-5; 10 bases align to TRBD1. Trimming took 7 bases from V and 0 from J; bases not matched to a gene: 6. This CDR3 is 15 amino acids long. Per germline, CDR1 SGDLS and CDR2 YYNGEE. CDR3: CASGGQGNYQETQYF. The CDR3 DNA is TGTGCCAGCGGGGGACAGGGGAATTACCAAGAGACCCAGTACTTC. Looking up the rest from reference TRBV9 and TRBJ2-5 gives the full variable domain: DSGVTQTPKHLITATGQRVTLRCSPRSGDLSVYWYQQSLDQGLQFLIQYYNGEERAKGNILERFSAQQFPDLHSELNLSSLELGDSALYFCASGGQGNYQETQYFGPGTRLLVL.

V and J are TRBV4-1 and TRBJ2-7, with TRBD2 matching 10 bases. The junction had 3 bases not matched to a gene; V was cut back by 1 base and J by 3 bases. Germline CDR1 is MGHRA and CDR2 is YSYEKL. The CDR3 is 15 residues long. In nucleotides, the CDR3 is TGCGCCAGCAGCCAAGGGACTAGCGGAGTCTACGAGCAGTACTTC. Translated, it gives CASSQGTSGVYEQYF.

The chain has TRBV27 and TRBJ2-7, with D tentatively TRBD2 (6 bases). This CDR3 has 15 amino acids. Trimming took off 4 bases at V and 3 bases at J, with 16 bases between the two ends. Germline-derived CDR1 and CDR2 are MNHEY and SMNVEV (reference sequence). CDR3 nucleotide sequence: TGTGCCAGCAGTTATGGGGGAGGCCCGATCTACGAGCAGTACTTC. Its protein product is CASSYGGGPIYEQYF.

This chain links TRBV9 with TRBJ2-1; 15 nucleotides match TRBD2. V trimming: 4 bases; J trimming: 10 bases; junction bases outside the gene matches: 12. This CDR3 is 17 amino acids long. The germline gives CDR1 SGDLS, CDR2 YYNGEE. The CDR3 DNA follows: TGTGCCAGCAGCCCATGGACTAGCGGGAGGGCCTACGGAGAGCAGTTCTTC. It encodes CASSPWTSGRAYGEQFF.

The V call is TRBV6-4, the J call TRBJ2-2; possible D gene TRBD1, 5 bases. The CDR3 loop spans 13 amino acids. V lost 2 bases and J 8 bases, leaving 9 bases between the germline ends. Germline assignment: CDR1 MRHNA and CDR2 SNTAGT. The CDR3 reads CASSDRTTGELFF. The CDR3 DNA is TGTGCCAGCAGTGACAGGACAACAGGGGAGCTGTTTTTT.

The gene calls are TRBV9 and TRBJ2-3; D is ambiguous. V was shortened by 2 bases and J by 0 bases, with 10 bases between the two germline ends. CDR3 length: 15 amino acids. Per the germline V gene, CDR1 is SGDLS and CDR2 is YYNGEE. In DNA form, the CDR3 reads TGTGCCAGCAGCGTCGAAGCGCGCAGCACAGATACGCAGTATTTT. Its translation is CASSVEARSTDTQYF.

This clone was recorded once. This chain joins TRBV5-6 and TRBJ1-1, with 8 nucleotides matching TRBD1. CDR3 length equals 14 residues. The V gene's germline CDR1 is SGHDT and CDR2 YYEEEE. J gave up 1 base and V 3 bases, and 2 bases lay outside the gene matches. The DNA of the CDR3 is TGTGCCAGCAGCTGGACAGGGACGAACACTGAAGCTTTCTTT. Encoded protein: CASSWTGTNTEAFF.

The rearrangement joins TRBV27 to TRBJ2-1; possibly TRBD2 for D (6 bases). Trimming cost V 8 bases and J 6 bases, with 20 bases left between them. Germline V gene sequence: CDR1 MNHEY, CDR2 SMNVEV (reference sequence). This CDR3 region has 15 residues. CDR3 loop: CASFRPGQGGNEQFF. In DNA, the CDR3 is TGTGCCAGCTTCAGACCGGGCCAGGGAGGCAATGAGCAGTTCTTC.

The chain carries TRBV2 and TRBJ1-1, with 7 bases lining up with TRBD1. CDR1 is SNHLY, CDR2 FYNNEI, per germline. Trimming at V came to 4 bases and at J to 4 bases, leaving 6 bases not matched to a gene. The CDR3 loop spans 14 amino acids. The CDR3 region is CASSVTGPVTEAFF. CDR3 nucleotides: TGTGCCAGCAGTGTGACAGGGCCGGTCACTGAAGCTTTCTTT.

Remarks on this clone: Other DNA sequences within the sample encode an identical CDR3. The J gene is TRBJ1-1, the V gene TRBV25-1, with D unresolved. This CDR3 comprises 11 residues. Trimming removed 5 bases at V and 5 bases at J, with 6 bases between. Germline V gene data show CDR1 as MGHDK and CDR2 as SYGVNS. The CDR3 nucleotides read TGTGCCAGCAGTCGAGGGACTGAAGCTTTCTTT. Translating gives CASSRGTEAFF.

The J gene is TRBJ2-3, the V gene TRBV6-1; 10 nucleotides line up with TRBD2. Per germline, CDR1 MNHNS and CDR2 SASEGT. The CDR3 loop spans 16 amino acids. Unmatched junction bases numbered 8, after V lost 2 bases and J lost 6 bases. CDR3: CASSERLGTSVDTQYF. In DNA, the CDR3 is TGTGCCAGCAGTGAAAGGCTGGGGACTAGCGTGGATACGCAGTATTTT.

The chain combines TRBV11-3 with TRBJ2-3, with 7 bases fitting TRBD2. Trimming removed 6 bases from V and 2 bases from J; junction bases left unmatched: 5. The germline gives CDR1 SGHNT, CDR2 YENEEA. The CDR3 is 14 residues long. The CDR3 sequence: CASSRGLSTDTQYF. Written as DNA, the CDR3 is TGTGCCAGCAGTCGGGGACTATCCACAGATACGCAGTATTTT.

The chain combines TRBV11-3 with TRBJ2-3, with 12 positions matching TRBD2. J was trimmed by 1 base and V by 5 bases; bases with no gene match: 4. The germline CDR1 and CDR2 sequences are SGHNT and YENEEA. The CDR3 sequence is 16 residues long. The CDR3 reads CASSTLAGGGTDTQYF. Here the CDR3 DNA reads TGTGCCAGCAGCACCCTAGCGGGAGGGGGCACAGATACGCAGTATTTT.